This is a list of T cell receptor beta chains from one sample in a study of molecular identifiers for immune sequencing clone quantification. MiXCR, applied by TCRdb to the PCR reads, yields one record per CDR3 protein. The data hold 50,000 to 65,000 distinct CDR3 sequences, with 25% observed a single time. Sequencing was performed on naive CD8+ T cells from blood, with Jurkat cell RNA spiked in. These receptors all come from a human donor in good health. Some libraries in this study had Jurkat cell RNA spiked in. The CDR3 runs from the conserved cysteine through the conserved F or W. A D gene is named only where the DNA matches it firmly. Clone size is shown for a subset of rows, as once, few, many or a class of expanded clone.

size | J | V | D | length | CDR3 | DNA
many | TRBJ2-1 | TRBV7-9 | - | 12 | CASSLVSGEQFF | TGTGCCAGCAGCTTAGTCTCAGGGGAGCAGTTCTTC
many | TRBJ2-1 | TRBV19 | TRBD2 | 17 | CASSTPGLAGGHNEQFF | TGTGCCAGTAGTACCCCGGGACTAGCGGGGGGCCACAATGAGCAGTTCTTC
many | TRBJ2-2 | TRBV19 | - | 14 | CASSMRQNTGELFF | TGTGCCAGTAGTATGCGACAGAACACCGGGGAGCTGTTTTTT
- | TRBJ2-2 | TRBV6-2/TRBV6-3 | - | 15 | CASRPDSAHPGELFF | TGTGCCAGCAGGCCAGACAGCGCGCACCCCGGGGAGCTGTTTTTT
- | TRBJ2-5 | TRBV28 | TRBD1 | 14 | CASSSRQGQKTQYF | TGTGCCAGCAGTTCCAGACAGGGCCAAAAAACCCAATACTTC
many | TRBJ2-3 | TRBV12-3/TRBV12-4 | - | 15 | CASSFLPSGTDTQYF | TGTGCCAGCAGTTTTTTGCCTAGCGGCACAGATACGCAGTATTTT
- | TRBJ2-5 | TRBV13 | - | 14 | CASSFSLFGKTQYF | TGTGCCAGCAGCTTCAGCCTGTTTGGGAAGACCCAGTACTTC
many | TRBJ2-1 | TRBV4-3 | - | 14 | CASSQGTGADEQFF | TGCGCCAGCAGCCAAGGGACTGGCGCTGATGAGCAGTTCTTC
- | TRBJ1-2 | TRBV4-3 | TRBD1 | 14 | CASSRAGTAYGYTF | TGCGCCAGCAGCCGGGCCGGGACAGCCTATGGCTACACCTTC
many | TRBJ1-1 | TRBV13 | - | 11 | CASGRDTEAFF | TGTGCTAGTGGCAGGGACACTGAAGCTTTCTTT
many | TRBJ1-2 | TRBV4-3 | TRBD1 | 15 | CASSQDQTGVYGYTF | TGCGCCAGCAGCCAAGACCAGACAGGGGTCTATGGCTACACCTTC
- | TRBJ1-2 | TRBV4-3 | - | 18 | CASRQDLGQWATSYGYTF | TGCGCCAGCAGACAAGATCTAGGACAGTGGGCGACTAGCTATGGCTACACCTTC
- | TRBJ2-7 | TRBV7-2 | - | 15 | CASSLGLEHSYEQYF | TGTGCCAGCAGCCTGGGGCTCGAGCACTCCTACGAGCAGTACTTC
- | TRBJ2-1 | TRBV4-3 | - | 14 | CASSQELTGDEQFF | TGCGCCAGCAGCCAAGAACTAACGGGGGATGAGCAGTTCTTC
- | TRBJ1-4 | TRBV7-9 | TRBD1 | 16 | CASSLTGTGGFEKLFF | TGTGCCAGCAGCTTAACAGGGACAGGGGGCTTTGAAAAACTGTTTTTT
- | TRBJ2-2 | TRBV29-1 | - | 13 | CSVRREETGELCF | TGCAGCGTAAGGAGAGAGGAGACCGGGGAGCTGTGTTTT
many | TRBJ2-2 | TRBV16 | - | 12 | CAGKENTGELFF | TGTGCCGGAAAAGAAAACACCGGGGAGCTGTTTTTT
many | TRBJ2-3 | TRBV7-9 | - | 16 | CASSSGGTDSTDTQYF | TGTGCCAGCAGCTCCGGGGGGACAGACAGCACAGATACGCAGTATTTT
- | TRBJ2-3 | TRBV4-3 | TRBD2 | 16 | CASSPGTSEFTDTQYF | TGCGCCAGCAGCCCGGGTACTAGCGAATTCACAGATACGCAGTATTTT
few | TRBJ2-7 | TRBV2 | - | 15 | CASSDPQEGLYEQYF | TGTGCCAGCAGTGATCCCCAGGAGGGGTTATACGAGCAGTACTTC
many | TRBJ1-1 | TRBV3-1 | - | 18 | CASSQQLGAGLQNTEAFF | TGTGCCAGCAGCCAACAATTAGGGGCCGGACTACAGAACACTGAAGCTTTCTTT